These 5 T cell receptor beta chains came from one sample sequenced in a study of T cells in Graves' hyperthyroidism and ophthalmopathy. Amplified regions were TCR beta CDR3 sequences from RNA transcripts. A set of HTBI primers served as the primers for a first-round RT-PCR of the TCR CDR3. MiXCR was run by TCRdb on the multiplex PCR reads, yielding one entry per CDR3 protein. The table lists about 590,000 distinct CDR3 sequences, approximately 14% of them singletons. The sequencing input was blood. The receptors come from a woman in her thirties with Graves' hyperthyroidism.

This clonotype has a count of ten or more. This chain connects TRBV3-1 to TRBJ2-2; 7 nucleotides line up with TRBD2. The ends lost 2 bases at V and 4 bases at J; junction bases unmatched: 13. The CDR3 length is 18 residues. The germline V gene encodes CDR1 LGHDT and CDR2 YNNKEL (reference sequence). CDR3 DNA sequence: TGTGCCAGCAGCCAATATGGCGGGAGCGTTAGGAGCACCGGGGAGCTGTTTTTT. Translation gives CASSQYGGSVRSTGELFF.

This clonotype occurred many times. V and J are TRBV12-3 or TRBV12-4 and TRBJ2-1, with TRBD2 matching 12 bases. CDR3 length: 15 residues. The junction had 8 bases not matched to a gene; V was cut back by 5 bases and J by 9 bases. In DNA, the CDR3 is TGTGCCAGCAGTCAAGGACTAGCGGGACCTCGTGAGCAGTTCTTC. Translated, it gives CASSQGLAGPREQFF.

Many counts were recorded for this clonotype. This rearrangement joins TRBV11-2 to TRBJ1-5; possible D gene TRBD1, 6 bases. Trimming took off 5 bases at V and 3 bases at J, with 8 bases between the two ends. Germline CDR1 and CDR2: SGHAT and FQNNGV. The CDR3 covers 13 residues. CDR3 sequence (DNA): TGTGCCAGCAGCCCAGGGGACAATCAGCCCCAGCATTTT. Protein product: CASSPGDNQPQHF.

The chain combines TRBV6-5 with TRBJ1-5, with 7 bases lining up with TRBD1. V lost 2 bases and J lost 7; bases outside the gene matches: 5. CDR1 and CDR2 (germline): MNHEY, SVGAGI. This CDR3 has 14 amino acids. This CDR3 reads CASSYRDRLQPQHF. The CDR3 DNA follows: TGTGCCAGCAGTTACAGGGACAGATTACAGCCCCAGCATTTT.

This clonotype was found many times. V and J are TRBV20-1 and TRBJ1-1; D is unresolved. The CDR3 has 16 residues. The V end was cut by 6 bases, the J end by 5 bases, with 25 bases between. Germline CDR1 and CDR2: DFQATT and SNEGSKA (reference sequence). The CDR3 nucleotides read TGCAGTGCCCCAGCGAGGGAATACAGTTGGGTTACTGAAGCTTTCTTT. This encodes CSAPAREYSWVTEAFF.